This is a list of T cell receptor beta chains from one sample in a study of T-cell reconstitution after alpha-beta-depleted transplantation in children. One entry per CDR3 protein results from TCRdb running MiXCR on the PCR reads. Seen here are a few hundred thousand distinct CDR3 sequences, roughly 6.6% observed once, and the top ten hold 5.5%. Sample: PBMCs, taken before TCRalphabeta/CD19-depleted stem cell transplant. The receptors originated from a boy aged 2 to 9 with acute lymphoblastic leukemia, due to receive a stem cell transplant. The CDR3 runs from the conserved cysteine through the conserved F or W. A D gene is named only where the DNA matches it firmly. A row's size may be missing; if present it is once, few, many or a size class.

V gene	D gene	clone size	J gene	CDR3 DNA	CDR3 protein
TRBV29-1	.	.	TRBJ1-3	TGCAGCGTTTTTTTATCCGGGAGCTCTGGAAACACCATATATTTT	CSVFLSGSSGNTIYF
TRBV25-1	TRBD1	.	TRBJ2-7	TGTGCCAGCAGTGAGACAGGGGGCTCCTACGAGCAGTACTTC	CASSETGGSYEQYF
TRBV6-6	TRBD2	many	TRBJ2-7	TGTGCCAGCAGTTGGGAGGGTCACGAGCAGTACTTC	CASSWEGHEQYF
TRBV28	.	few	TRBJ1-3	TGTGCCAGCAGTTTTCCCGTCATCGGGGGTTACGGAAACACCATATATTTT	CASSFPVIGGYGNTIYF
TRBV5-1	.	.	TRBJ1-1	TGCGCCAGCAGCTTGGAGCAGGGGTTGGGTGAAGCTTTCTTT	CASSLEQGLGEAFF
TRBV4-1	.	few	TRBJ1-5	TGCGCCAGCAGCCAACCCCTCAATCAGCCCCAGCATTTT	CASSQPLNQPQHF
TRBV20-1	.	many	TRBJ2-3	TGCAGTGCTACCGCTCGCAGGGGGGCAGCAGATACGCAGTATTTT	CSATARRGAADTQYF
TRBV20-1	TRBD1	many	TRBJ1-6	TGCAGTTGTTTAGGACAGGGGTTTTATTCACCCCTCCACTTT	CSCLGQGFYSPLHF
TRBV12-3/TRBV12-4	.	few	TRBJ2-7	TGTGCCAGCAGCCCGTCAGCCGTCCCCGAGCAGTACTTC	CASSPSAVPEQYF
TRBV5-1	TRBD2	many	TRBJ2-1	TGCGCCAGCAGCTTGGCCCTTCCCTGGACTAGCGACAATGAGCAGTTCTTC	CASSLALPWTSDNEQFF
TRBV29-1	.	many	TRBJ1-5	TGCAGCGTTGTTGTGGATCCCAATCAGCCCCAGCATTTT	CSVVVDPNQPQHF
TRBV9	.	many	TRBJ2-3	TGTGCCAGCAGCTCGGGATTCACAGATACGCAGTATTTT	CASSSGFTDTQYF
TRBV28	.	many	TRBJ1-6	TGTGCCAGCACCCCTCCCGGTGGGCAGTTAAATTCACCCCTCCACTTT	CASTPPGGQLNSPLHF
TRBV4-3	.	.	TRBJ2-7	TGCGCCAGCAGCCAAGATCGGAGGAGCAAGCAGTACTTC	CASSQDRRSKQYF
TRBV4-3	.	few	TRBJ1-2	TGCGCCAGCAGCCAAGATAAGTGGTTCCGGGGCTACACCTTC	CASSQDKWFRGYTF
TRBV7-9	TRBD2	many	TRBJ2-1	TGTGCCAGCAGCTTACTCGGGAGGGCCAACGAGCAGTTCTTC	CASSLLGRANEQFF
TRBV11-2	.	many	TRBJ2-5	TGTGCCAGCAGCTTTGTCGGAGTAGCGCGAAAAGAGACCCAGTACTTC	CASSFVGVARKETQYF
TRBV15	.	many	TRBJ1-4	TGTGCCACCAGCAGAGACAGGGGAGCTGAAAAACTGTTTTTT	CATSRDRGAEKLFF
TRBV11-2	.	.	TRBJ2-7	TGTGCCAGCAGCTTCCGTACCGACTACGAGCAGTACTTC	CASSFRTDYEQYF
TRBV28	.	many	TRBJ1-5	TGTGCCAGCAGTTTGATTCGGGAGGGGGATCAGCCCCAGCATTTT	CASSLIREGDQPQHF
TRBV3-1	.	many	TRBJ1-5	TGTGCCAGCAGCCAATCTCGCGGACAAGGGCAGCCCCAGCATTTT	CASSQSRGQGQPQHF
TRBV13	.	many	TRBJ2-1	TGTGCCAGCAGCTTAGCGACGCATAGCCATGAGCAGTTCTTC	CASSLATHSHEQFF
TRBV5-1	.	many	TRBJ2-1	TGCGCCAGCAGCGGGACAGTGCGGGGCTCCTACAATGAGCAGTTCTTC	CASSGTVRGSYNEQFF
TRBV28	.	many	TRBJ1-4	TGTGCCAGCTCTTCAGGGAGAGAAAAACTGTTTTTT	CASSSGREKLFF
TRBV29-1	.	.	TRBJ1-1	TGCAGCGATATTCAGGACACTGAAGCTTTCTTT	CSDIQDTEAFF
TRBV4-3	.	many	TRBJ2-3	TGCGCCAGCAGCCAGGCCAGCGACGCAGATACGCAGTATTTT	CASSQASDADTQYF
TRBV6-2/TRBV6-3	.	few	TRBJ1-5	TGTGCCAGCAGTTACGGGGCCGGACGGAATAGCAATCAGCCCCAGCATTTT	CASSYGAGRNSNQPQHF